These 5 T cell receptor beta chains were sequenced from one sample in a study of shared clonotypes between healthy human individuals. CD8 cells classed as naive were CD45RO-negative and positively selected for CCR7, excluding terminally differentiated effector memory CD45RA+ cells. Only in-frame clones appear in the TCRdb table, and some are missing; sequencing was by immunoSEQ multiplex PCR. Here the sample spans 2 million to 2.5 million clones, about 92% being singletons. The sample taken for sequencing was naive CD8+ T cells from PBMCs. The receptors here all came from a man aged 18 to 29 in good health. Some clones in this sample may be carry-over from other donors' samples.

This chain joins TRBV29-1 and TRBJ2-5, with D unclear. CDR1 SQVTM and CDR2 ANQGSEA come from the germline V gene. V was clipped by 1 base and J by 9 bases, with 18 bases between them. CDR3 size: 14 residues. This CDR3 reads CSVEGVAERSAQYF. The CDR3 DNA follows: TGCAGCGTTGAAGGGGTCGCAGAACGATCGGCCCAGTACTTC.

This sequence joins TRBV28 and TRBJ2-3, with TRBD2 matching 12 bases. There are 16 residues in the CDR3. After removal of 4 bases from V and 5 bases from J, the junction contained 7 bases not matched to a gene. CDR1 and CDR2 (germline): MDHEN, SYDVKM. The CDR3: CASSYGLAGIVDTQYF. CDR3 DNA: TGTGCCAGCAGTTACGGACTAGCGGGAATTGTAGATACGCAGTATTTT.

The gene calls are TRBV6-1 and TRBJ2-1, with 7 bases fitting TRBD2. Germline-derived CDR1 and CDR2 are MNHNS and SASEGT. V dropped 10 bases and J dropped 3; count of bases not matched to a gene: 12. CDR3 length: 15 amino acids. The DNA of the CDR3 is TGTGCCACCCTCCCCTTGGGCGGGAGCTACAATGAGCAGTTCTTC. Translating it yields CATLPLGGSYNEQFF.

This chain links TRBV27 with TRBJ2-5; D is possibly TRBD1 (6 bases). CDR1 and CDR2 (germline): MNHEY, SMNVEV (reference sequence). V was cut by 3 bases and J by 5 bases, with 16 bases left in between. This CDR3 is built from 15 residues. CDR3: CASSLYRVGPETQYF. The CDR3 coding sequence is TGTGCCAGCAGTTTGTACAGGGTGGGTCCGGAGACCCAGTACTTC.

Worth noting for this clone: This specimen includes other DNA sequences encoding the same CDR3. The chain joins TRBV15 to TRBJ1-5; a weak D match, TRBD1 (6 bases). V lost 0 bases, J lost 6 bases, and 12 bases lay in between. There are 15 residues in the CDR3. Germline V gene lookup returns CDR1 LNHNV and CDR2 YYDKDF (reference sequence). CDR3 amino acids: CATSRDRGAGQPQHF. CDR3 nucleotide sequence: TGTGCCACCAGCAGAGATCGGGGGGCGGGTCAGCCCCAGCATTTT.